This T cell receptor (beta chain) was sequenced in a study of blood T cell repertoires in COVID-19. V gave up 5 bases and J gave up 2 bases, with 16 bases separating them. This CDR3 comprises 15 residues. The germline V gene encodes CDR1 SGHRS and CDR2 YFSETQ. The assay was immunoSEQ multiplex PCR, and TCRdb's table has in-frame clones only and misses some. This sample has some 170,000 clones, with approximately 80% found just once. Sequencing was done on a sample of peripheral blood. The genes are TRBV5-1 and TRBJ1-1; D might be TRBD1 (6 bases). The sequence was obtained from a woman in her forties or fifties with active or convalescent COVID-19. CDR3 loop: CASRGNAGANTEAFF. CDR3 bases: TGCGCCAGCAGGGGGAACGCAGGGGCAAACACTGAAGCTTTCTTT.